These 14 T cell receptor beta chains were sequenced from one sample in a study of cytotoxic CD8 clonotypes in ibrutinib-treated CLL (dated by TCRdb to about 2021). The library was produced with the immunoSEQ multiplex PCR assay. TCRdb mirrors the immuneACCESS table, restricted to in-frame sequences. Some clones are absent from its copies; in checked studies, under half trace to an unresolved V gene, and the reason for the others is unknown. The sample table shows about 140,000 clones, and more than 75% are seen once. The top ten constitute 7.5% to 8% of the sample. Sequencing was performed on PBMCs, taken after 36 months of ibrutinib treatment. The receptors here all came from a human donor with chronic lymphocytic leukemia.

This clone was detected only a few times. The chain has TRBV11-3 and TRBJ2-2, with D uncertain. There are 13 residues in the CDR3. The germline V gene has CDR1 SGHNT and CDR2 YENEEA. V lost 3 bases, J lost 1 base, and 3 bases lay in between. This CDR3 is CASSFGNTGELFF. The CDR3 bases are TGTGCCAGCAGCTTTGGGAACACCGGGGAGCTGTTTTTT.

In nucleotides, the CDR3 is TGTGCCAGCAGTTACCCCCAGATCGGCGCTGAAGCTTTCTTT. The encoded protein is CASSYPQIGAEAFF. The rearrangement uses TRBV6-5 and TRBJ1-1; D is uncertain. The germline CDR1 and CDR2 sequences are MNHEY and SVGAGI. Trimming removed 2 bases at V and 6 bases at J, with 13 bases between. CDR3 length: 14 residues.

This chain links TRBV6-5 with TRBJ2-1; perhaps D is TRBD1 or TRBD2 (5 bases each). The CDR3 spans 16 residues. CDR1 and CDR2 from the germline V gene are MNHEY and SVGAGI. Trimming removed 3 bases from V and 10 bases from J, with 22 bases in between. CDR3 residues: CASSYRRADAWGEQFF. For the CDR3, the DNA is TGTGCCAGCAGTTATCGGCGAGCGGACGCCTGGGGGGAGCAGTTCTTC.

The rearrangement links TRBV6-5 to TRBJ2-7, with unresolved D. The V end lost 0 bases, the J end lost 1 base, and 13 bases lay between the germline ends. The germline CDR1 and CDR2 sequences are MNHEY and SVGAGI. The CDR3 length is 16 residues. The CDR3 spells CASSYSKFGSSYEQYF. The CDR3 nucleotides are TGTGCCAGCAGTTACTCCAAGTTCGGGTCGTCCTACGAGCAGTACTTC.

The rearrangement uses TRBV5-4 and TRBJ2-7; no clear D gene. Germline V gives CDR1 SGHNT, CDR2 YYREEE (reference sequence). The CDR3 loop spans 11 amino acids. The V end lost 4 bases, the J end lost 5 bases, and 7 bases lay between the germline ends. CDR3 DNA sequence: TGTGCCAGCAGCCGACGGCACGAGCAGTACTTC. Translation gives CASSRRHEQYF.

The chain uses TRBV7-6 and TRBJ1-1; D is perhaps TRBD1 (5 bases). CDR1 is SGHVS and CDR2 is FNYEAQ in the germline V gene. V gave up 5 bases and J gave up 0 bases, with 7 bases separating them. This CDR3 contains 13 residues. The CDR3 DNA reads TGTGCCAGCAGCCCGACAGTGAACACTGAAGCTTTCTTT. As protein: CASSPTVNTEAFF.

The chain joins TRBV12-5 to TRBJ2-5; D is unresolved. The germline V gene encodes CDR1 LGHNT and CDR2 FRNRAP. Trimming shortened V by 2 bases and J by 10 bases, and 14 bases separated the two germline ends. The CDR3 totals 13 residues. The CDR3 DNA follows: TGTGCTAGTGGTTTGCCACAGTTAGGTTTCCAGTACTTC. Its protein is CASGLPQLGFQYF.

This clone was counted only a few times. The rearrangement links TRBV19 to TRBJ2-1; D perhaps matches TRBD2 (6 bases). The ends were cut back, 5 bases at V and 0 bases at J, with 14 bases in the middle. Germline CDR1 is LNHDA and CDR2 is SQIVND (reference sequence). The length of the CDR3 is 16 residues. The CDR3 nucleotides read TGTGCCAGTAGTTTTTACCCGGGGGTCTCCTACAATGAGCAGTTCTTC. It specifies CASSFYPGVSYNEQFF.

V and J are TRBV7-9 and TRBJ1-5; D unresolved. V lost 1 base, J lost 3 bases, and 4 bases lay in between. The V gene's germline CDR1 is SEHNR and CDR2 FQNEAQ (reference sequence). The CDR3 contains 13 residues. The CDR3 region is CASSLEVNQPQHF. The CDR3 region has the DNA TGTGCCAGCAGCTTAGAGGTCAATCAGCCCCAGCATTTT. Full variable domain (outside the CDR3, taken from reference TRBV7-9 and TRBJ1-5): DTGVSQNPRHKITKRGQNVTFRCDPISEHNRLYWYRQTLGQGPEFLTYFQNEAQLEKSRLLSDRFSAERPKGSFSTLEIQRTEQGDSAMYLCASSLEVNQPQHFGDGTRLSIL.

The J gene is TRBJ1-2, the V gene TRBV30; no reliable D call. V lost 5 bases, J lost 1 base, and 11 bases lay in between. Germline assignment: CDR1 GTSNPN and CDR2 SVGIG (reference sequence). There are 13 residues in the CDR3. The chain's CDR3 is CAWRKKYNYGYTF. CDR3 coding DNA: TGTGCCTGGCGAAAAAAGTATAACTATGGCTACACCTTC.

This sequence joins TRBV6-5 and TRBJ1-2; D gene ambiguous. Germline loops: CDR1 MNHEY, CDR2 SVGAGI. The CDR3 has 16 amino acids. The V end lost 2 bases, the J end lost 1 base, and 14 bases lay between the germline ends. The CDR3 loop is CASSYGPGPSNYGYTF. CDR3 coding DNA: TGTGCCAGCAGTTACGGGCCCGGTCCGAGTAACTATGGCTACACCTTC.

V gene TRBV20-1 combines with J gene TRBJ2-7; maybe TRBD2 (5 bases). This CDR3 spans 10 amino acids. CDR1 and CDR2 from the germline V gene are DFQATT and SNEGSKA (reference sequence). Trimming took 6 bases from V and 5 from J, leaving 8 bases between them. CDR3 nucleotide sequence: TGCAGTGCCACCGGGGACGAGCAGTACTTC. This translates into CSATGDEQYF.

The rearrangement links TRBV5-6 to TRBJ1-1, with a tentative D call TRBD1 (5 bases). CDR1 is SGHDT, CDR2 YYEEEE, per germline. The CDR3 extends over 12 amino acids. The germline V and J ends were trimmed by 0 bases and 12 bases, with 12 bases remaining between them. CDR3 sequence reads: CASSLAAGITFF. The CDR3 nucleotides are TGTGCCAGCAGCTTGGCGGCAGGGATAACTTTCTTT.

The rearrangement uses TRBV6-6 and TRBJ1-6; D gene ambiguous. V dropped 0 bases and J dropped 14 bases, with 20 bases sitting between them. In germline, CDR1 is MNHNY, CDR2 SVGAGI (reference sequence). The CDR3 sequence is 16 residues long. The CDR3 spells CASSYSIGMGSSALHF. Here the CDR3 DNA reads TGTGCCAGCAGTTACTCGATTGGAATGGGATCGTCGGCCCTCCACTTT.